This TCR beta chain was sequenced during a study of a mutant IDH1 vaccine in newly diagnosed glioma. About the research overall: In some groups vaccination began 4-6 weeks post-radiotherapy; others received it with temozolomide. Former treatment meant radiotherapy, temozolomide, or both; the majority had gotten both.

In the case of this clone: Antigen unknown.

Time point indicated: week 11, during vaccination. Doses of 300 ug of mutant IDH1 20-mer peptide were given with topical imiquimod. Libraries were prepared by immunoSEQ multiplex PCR; TCRdb keeps only in-frame clonotypes and omits some of them. The table has approximately 64,000 clones, 70% to 85% seen once. The specimen was PBMCs, collected from a glioma patient whose treatment included an IDH1 peptide vaccine. The receptor's source is a woman in her fifties or sixties with glioma.

Written as DNA, the CDR3 is TGTGCCAGCAGGTGGAATTGGGGCTACGAGCAGTACTTC. Protein product: CASRWNWGYEQYF. The gene calls are TRBV6-1 and TRBJ2-7; D not certain. V shed 6 bases and J shed 3 bases, with 12 bases lying between them. The CDR3 is made up of 13 amino acids. From germline, CDR1 is MNHNS and CDR2 SASEGT.